This T cell receptor beta chain was profiled in a study of blood T cell repertoires in COVID-19. Across the whole study: There were acute and convalescent COVID-19 samples, and they came from the United States, Italy and Spain. From T cells, B-cell-depleted T cells, or PBMCs came the material, which was cDNA or gDNA.

V dropped 7 bases and J dropped 3; count of bases not matched to a gene: 11. Germline-derived CDR1 and CDR2 are SEHNR and FQNEAQ (reference sequence). The CDR3 runs to 15 residues. As processed by the authors: Estimation of nucleated cell counts was performed using reference gene primer amplification. The table came from immunoSEQ multiplex PCR; TCRdb's copy has only in-frame clones and leaves some out. That table furnishes V, J and clone size, whereas the DNA furnished D and trimming. Here the sample spans roughly 440,000 clones, about 91% being singletons. The receptor's source is a woman in her fifties or sixties with COVID-19, enrolled during active disease. The chain recombines TRBV7-9 with TRBJ2-5; 7 bases fit TRBD1. The sample taken for sequencing was peripheral blood. The CDR3 region has the DNA TGTGCCAGCATCCAATTACAGGGGACAAAAGAGACCCAGTACTTC. Its translation: CASIQLQGTKETQYF.